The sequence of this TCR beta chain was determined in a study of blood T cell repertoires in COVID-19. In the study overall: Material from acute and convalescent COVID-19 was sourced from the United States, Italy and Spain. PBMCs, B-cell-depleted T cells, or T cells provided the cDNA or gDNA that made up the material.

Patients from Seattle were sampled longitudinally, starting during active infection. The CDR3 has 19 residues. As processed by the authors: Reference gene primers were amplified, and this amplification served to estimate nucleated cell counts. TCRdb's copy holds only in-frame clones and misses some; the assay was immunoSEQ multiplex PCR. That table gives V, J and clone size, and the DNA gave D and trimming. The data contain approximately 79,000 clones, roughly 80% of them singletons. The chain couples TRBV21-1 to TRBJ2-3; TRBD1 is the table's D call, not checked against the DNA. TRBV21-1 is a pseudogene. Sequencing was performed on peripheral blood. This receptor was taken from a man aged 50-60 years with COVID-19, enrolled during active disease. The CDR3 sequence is CASSKALYRGLFGTDTQYF. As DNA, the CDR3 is TGTGCCAGCAGCAAAGCTCTTTACAGGGGGCTCTTTGGCACAGATACGCAGTATTTT.